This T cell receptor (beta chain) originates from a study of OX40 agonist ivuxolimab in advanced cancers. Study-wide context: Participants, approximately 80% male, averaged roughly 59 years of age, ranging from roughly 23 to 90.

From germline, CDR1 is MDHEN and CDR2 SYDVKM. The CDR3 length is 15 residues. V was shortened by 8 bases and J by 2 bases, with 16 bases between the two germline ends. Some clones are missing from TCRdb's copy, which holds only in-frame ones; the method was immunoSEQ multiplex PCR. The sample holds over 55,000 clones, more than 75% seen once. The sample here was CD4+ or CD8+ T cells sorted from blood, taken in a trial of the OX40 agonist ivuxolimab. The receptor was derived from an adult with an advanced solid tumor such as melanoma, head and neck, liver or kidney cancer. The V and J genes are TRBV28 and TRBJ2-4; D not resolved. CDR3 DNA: TGTGCCAGCGCCCCGACCCCAGATCCCAAAAACATTCAGTACTTC. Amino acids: CASAPTPDPKNIQYF.